This TCR beta chain was obtained from a study of radiation and T cells in renal cell carcinoma. Study as a whole: Nephrectomy followed 15 Gy stereotactic body radiation by 4 weeks.

Germline CDR1 is LNHDA and CDR2 is SQIVND (reference sequence). CDR3 length equals 15 residues. J lost 0 bases, V lost 4 bases, and 4 bases had no gene match. Regarding this clone: The antigen is unknown.

General study results and limits: Top tumor clonotypes rose in blood 2 weeks post-radiation, then contracted.

The repertoire was sequenced with immunoSEQ multiplex PCR; TCRdb's copy has only in-frame clones and lacks some. The sample carries some 150,000 clones, roughly 88% recorded once. Time point meaning: baseline pretreatment blood. Sample treatment: 15 Gy SBRT to primary tumor, nephrectomy 4 weeks later. The clonotype originates from a woman between 50 and 59 years old with renal cell carcinoma. This chain joins TRBV19 and TRBJ1-1; 8 bases are a match to TRBD1. The material was blood, obtained from a patient whose treatment included radiotherapy and nephrectomy. The CDR3 spells CASSRGTGVNTEAFF. As DNA, the CDR3 is TGTGCCAGTAGTAGGGGGACAGGAGTGAACACTGAAGCTTTCTTT.